Listed below are T cell receptor beta chains from one sample, sequenced in a study of shared clonotypes between healthy human individuals. Sequencing used immunoSEQ multiplex PCR; TCRdb keeps in-frame clones, though not all of them. The sample includes over 800,000 clones, about 92% seen only once; the top ten take about 25%. Sequenced sample: naive CD8+ T cells sorted from blood. The receptors come from a man between 25 and 39 years old in good health. The CDR3 runs from the conserved cysteine through the conserved F or W. D genes are given only for firm matches. Size tells how often a clone was seen (once, few, many) or the class of an expanded clone, and some rows leave it out.

V gene: TRBV5-6; clone size: -; D gene: -; CDR3 length: 15; J gene: TRBJ1-3; CDR3 protein: CASSFQGHSGNTIYF; CDR3 DNA: TGTGCCAGCAGCTTCCAGGGTCACTCTGGAAACACCATATATTTT
V gene: TRBV28; clone size: -; D gene: -; CDR3 length: 18; J gene: TRBJ2-3; CDR3 protein: CASSRLLYRKGTSDTQYF; CDR3 DNA: TGTGCCAGCAGCCGTTTATTGTATCGGAAGGGAACATCAGATACGCAGTATTTT
V gene: TRBV6-1; clone size: -; D gene: -; CDR3 length: 16; J gene: TRBJ1-1; CDR3 protein: CASSEALYRVDTEAFF; CDR3 DNA: TGTGCCAGCAGTGAAGCGCTTTACAGGGTGGACACTGAAGCTTTCTTT
V gene: TRBV7-9; clone size: -; D gene: TRBD2; CDR3 length: 18; J gene: TRBJ2-3; CDR3 protein: CASSLEYRAGGPTDTQYF; CDR3 DNA: TGTGCCAGCAGCTTAGAATACCGAGCGGGAGGGCCGACAGATACGCAGTATTTT
V gene: TRBV7-9; clone size: -; D gene: TRBD1; CDR3 length: 15; J gene: TRBJ1-1; CDR3 protein: CASSQIQGYSSEAFF; CDR3 DNA: TGTGCCAGCAGCCAAATACAGGGGTATTCCTCTGAAGCTTTCTTT
V gene: TRBV6-6; clone size: -; D gene: -; CDR3 length: 15; J gene: TRBJ2-7; CDR3 protein: CASSVLAVNGNEQYF; CDR3 DNA: TGTGCCAGCAGTGTCCTAGCCGTAAATGGGAACGAGCAGTACTTC
V gene: TRBV7-9; clone size: -; D gene: TRBD2; CDR3 length: 16; J gene: TRBJ2-3; CDR3 protein: CATRVRLAGDTDTQYF; CDR3 DNA: TGTGCCACCAGAGTGAGGTTAGCGGGGGACACAGATACGCAGTATTTT
V gene: TRBV29-1; clone size: -; D gene: TRBD2; CDR3 length: 12; J gene: TRBJ2-7; CDR3 protein: CSVGTSEGEQYF; CDR3 DNA: TGCAGCGTTGGAACTAGCGAGGGCGAGCAGTACTTC
V gene: TRBV6-6; clone size: -; D gene: -; CDR3 length: 13; J gene: TRBJ2-7; CDR3 protein: CASSWNSAYEQYF; CDR3 DNA: TGTGCCAGCAGTTGGAACAGTGCCTACGAGCAGTACTTC
V gene: TRBV7-9; clone size: -; D gene: -; CDR3 length: 13; J gene: TRBJ1-4; CDR3 protein: CASSLPSVEKLFF; CDR3 DNA: TGTGCCAGCAGCTTACCGTCGGTTGAAAAACTGTTTTTT
V gene: TRBV5-4; clone size: -; D gene: -; CDR3 length: 14; J gene: TRBJ2-3; CDR3 protein: CASSLGSLTDTQYF; CDR3 DNA: TGTGCCAGCAGCTTGGGGTCGCTCACAGATACGCAGTATTTT
V gene: TRBV7-3; clone size: -; D gene: TRBD2; CDR3 length: 15; J gene: TRBJ2-1; CDR3 protein: CASSPRLAGDNEQFF; CDR3 DNA: TGTGCCAGCAGCCCGCGACTAGCGGGGGACAATGAGCAGTTCTTC
V gene: TRBV11-1; clone size: once; D gene: TRBD2; CDR3 length: 15; J gene: TRBJ2-7; CDR3 protein: CASSPTSGGGYEQYF; CDR3 DNA: TGTGCCAGCAGCCCCACTAGCGGCGGAGGTTACGAGCAGTACTTC
V gene: TRBV18; clone size: once; D gene: -; CDR3 length: 16; J gene: TRBJ1-3; CDR3 protein: CASSPPFGSSGNTIYF; CDR3 DNA: TGTGCCAGCTCACCACCATTTGGCAGCTCTGGAAACACCATATATTTT
V gene: TRBV7-9; clone size: -; D gene: -; CDR3 length: 15; J gene: TRBJ2-3; CDR3 protein: CASSLVVGSTDTQYF; CDR3 DNA: TGTGCCAGCAGCTTAGTAGTAGGCAGCACAGATACGCAGTATTTT
V gene: TRBV5-4; clone size: -; D gene: TRBD2; CDR3 length: 15; J gene: TRBJ2-7; CDR3 protein: CASSLFAGGPYEQYF; CDR3 DNA: TGTGCCAGCAGCTTGTTTGCGGGAGGGCCGTACGAGCAGTACTTC
V gene: TRBV7-9; clone size: -; D gene: -; CDR3 length: 12; J gene: TRBJ2-6; CDR3 protein: CGGRSGANVLTF; CDR3 DNA: TGTGGAGGGCGCTCTGGGGCCAACGTCCTGACTTTC
V gene: TRBV27; clone size: -; D gene: TRBD1; CDR3 length: 14; J gene: TRBJ1-5; CDR3 protein: CASSPNRGAQPQHF; CDR3 DNA: TGTGCCAGCAGTCCGAACAGGGGAGCTCAGCCCCAGCATTTT
V gene: TRBV14; clone size: -; D gene: -; CDR3 length: 14; J gene: TRBJ1-4; CDR3 protein: CASSLTSTNEKLFF; CDR3 DNA: TGTGCCAGCAGCCTTACATCAACTAATGAAAAACTGTTTTTT
V gene: TRBV28; clone size: -; D gene: TRBD1; CDR3 length: 16; J gene: TRBJ1-2; CDR3 protein: CASSYTLAGTGYGYTF; CDR3 DNA: TGTGCCAGCAGTTATACTCTCGCCGGGACAGGGTATGGCTACACCTTC
V gene: TRBV2; clone size: once; D gene: -; CDR3 length: 14; J gene: TRBJ2-7; CDR3 protein: CASVGVGGSYEQYF; CDR3 DNA: TGTGCCAGCGTGGGGGTGGGAGGCTCCTACGAGCAGTACTTC
V gene: TRBV25-1; clone size: -; D gene: -; CDR3 length: 12; J gene: TRBJ2-1; CDR3 protein: CASSDLVNEQFF; CDR3 DNA: TGTGCCAGCAGTGACCTGGTTAATGAGCAGTTCTTC
V gene: TRBV14; clone size: -; D gene: TRBD2; CDR3 length: 16; J gene: TRBJ2-3; CDR3 protein: CASSQAASGRGDTQYF; CDR3 DNA: TGTGCCAGCAGCCAAGCAGCTAGCGGGAGGGGTGATACGCAGTATTTT
V gene: TRBV2; clone size: -; D gene: -; CDR3 length: 11; J gene: TRBJ1-2; CDR3 protein: CASQGGYGYTF; CDR3 DNA: TGTGCCAGCCAGGGAGGGTATGGCTACACCTTC
V gene: TRBV27; clone size: -; D gene: -; CDR3 length: 13; J gene: TRBJ2-1; CDR3 protein: CASSRVGGNEQFF; CDR3 DNA: TGTGCCAGCAGCCGAGTAGGGGGAAATGAGCAGTTCTTC
V gene: TRBV4-1; clone size: few; D gene: -; CDR3 length: 15; J gene: TRBJ2-1; CDR3 protein: CASSQDGSSYNEQFF; CDR3 DNA: TGCGCCAGCAGCCAAGATGGGAGCTCCTACAATGAGCAGTTCTTC
V gene: TRBV27; clone size: once; D gene: TRBD1; CDR3 length: 14; J gene: TRBJ1-3; CDR3 protein: CASSYRGSGNTIYF; CDR3 DNA: TGTGCCAGCAGTTACAGGGGCTCTGGAAACACCATATATTTT
V gene: TRBV5-1; clone size: -; D gene: TRBD1; CDR3 length: 15; J gene: TRBJ1-2; CDR3 protein: CASSSSSGTGYGYTF; CDR3 DNA: TGCGCCAGCAGCTCCTCTTCCGGGACAGGGTATGGCTACACCTTC
V gene: TRBV28; clone size: -; D gene: -; CDR3 length: 21; J gene: TRBJ2-6; CDR3 protein: CASSGSAAVTSKGSGANVLTF; CDR3 DNA: TGTGCCAGCAGTGGGTCGGCAGCCGTTACGAGTAAAGGCTCTGGGGCCAACGTCCTGACTTTC
V gene: TRBV13; clone size: -; D gene: TRBD2; CDR3 length: 15; J gene: TRBJ2-7; CDR3 protein: CASSPPGLAEYEQYF; CDR3 DNA: TGTGCCAGCAGCCCACCGGGACTAGCGGAATACGAGCAGTACTTC
V gene: TRBV7-9; clone size: -; D gene: -; CDR3 length: 12; J gene: TRBJ2-7; CDR3 protein: CASSVSRGEQYF; CDR3 DNA: TGTGCCAGCAGCGTTTCCCGAGGCGAGCAGTACTTC
V gene: TRBV10-3; clone size: few; D gene: -; CDR3 length: 13; J gene: TRBJ2-7; CDR3 protein: CAISETGSYEQYF; CDR3 DNA: TGTGCCATCAGTGAGACGGGTTCCTACGAGCAGTACTTC
V gene: TRBV7-9; clone size: -; D gene: TRBD1; CDR3 length: 18; J gene: TRBJ1-2; CDR3 protein: CASRPSRDSGLTNYGYTF; CDR3 DNA: TGTGCCAGCAGGCCGAGCCGGGACAGCGGACTGACTAACTATGGCTACACCTTC
V gene: TRBV4-1; clone size: -; D gene: -; CDR3 length: 17; J gene: TRBJ2-1; CDR3 protein: CASSPLKDSSSYNEQFF; CDR3 DNA: TGCGCCAGCAGCCCATTAAAGGACAGTAGCTCCTACAATGAGCAGTTCTTC
V gene: TRBV6-1; clone size: -; D gene: -; CDR3 length: 14; J gene: TRBJ2-7; CDR3 protein: CASSDRGSSYEQYF; CDR3 DNA: TGTGCCAGCAGTGACAGGGGCAGCTCCTACGAGCAGTACTTC
V gene: TRBV5-4; clone size: -; D gene: -; CDR3 length: 12; J gene: TRBJ1-1; CDR3 protein: CASSSGYTEAFF; CDR3 DNA: TGTGCCAGCAGCTCAGGATACACTGAAGCTTTCTTT
V gene: TRBV28; clone size: -; D gene: TRBD1; CDR3 length: 14; J gene: TRBJ1-5; CDR3 protein: CASSNRGSNQPQHF; CDR3 DNA: TGTGCCAGCAGTAACAGGGGTAGCAATCAGCCCCAGCATTTT
V gene: TRBV9; clone size: few; D gene: -; CDR3 length: 14; J gene: TRBJ2-1; CDR3 protein: CASSATGTRNEQFF; CDR3 DNA: TGTGCCAGCAGCGCTACCGGGACCAGAAATGAGCAGTTCTTC
V gene: TRBV27; clone size: -; D gene: TRBD1; CDR3 length: 15; J gene: TRBJ2-7; CDR3 protein: CASSTTPRDGQGLLF; CDR3 DNA: TGTGCCAGCAGTACCACCCCCCGGGATGGACAGGGACTTCTCTTC
V gene: TRBV7-9; clone size: -; D gene: TRBD2; CDR3 length: 16; J gene: TRBJ2-2; CDR3 protein: CASSLDREVNTGELFF; CDR3 DNA: TGTGCCAGCAGCTTAGATCGGGAGGTTAACACCGGGGAGCTGTTTTTT